Below are 3 T cell receptor beta chains sequenced from a single sample in a study of CD4 T cells in relation to SARS-CoV-2 and coronaviruses. Produced via immunoSEQ multiplex PCR; TCRdb's table is partial and in-frame only. Of approximately 60,000 clones listed, 92% are singletons. The sample consisted of naive CD4+ T cells from PBMCs. The subset was: naive CD4+ T cells isolated by negative enrichment. Every receptor here comes from an adult with COVID-19.

This clone was counted a single time. The rearrangement uses TRBV3-1 (or the pseudogene TRBV3-2) and TRBJ2-4; maybe TRBD2 (5 bases). Between the trimmed V and J ends, which lost 5 bases and 5 bases, there was a span of 19 bases. Germline-derived CDR1 and CDR2 are LGHDT and YNNKEL (reference sequence). The CDR3 consists of 16 residues. The chain's CDR3 is CASSETGFVEENIQYF. The CDR3 coding sequence is TGTGCCAGCAGCGAGACGGGGTTCGTCGAGGAAAACATTCAGTACTTC.

The chain links TRBV5-1 to TRBJ2-5; the match to TRBD2 covers 7 bases. The CDR3 runs 13 residues. CDR1 and CDR2 from the germline V gene are SGHRS and YFSETQ. Losses at the gene ends were 4 bases for V and 1 base for J; bases not matched to a gene: 1. The CDR3 sequence: CASSPGGQETQYF. In DNA, the CDR3 is TGCGCCAGCAGCCCGGGGGGCCAAGAGACCCAGTACTTC.

The chain has TRBV3-1 (or the pseudogene TRBV3-2) and TRBJ2-2; the D gene is possibly TRBD2 (6 bases). The CDR3 runs 13 residues. Trimming took 8 bases from V and 5 from J, leaving 12 bases between them. Per germline, CDR1 LGHDT and CDR2 YNNKEL (reference sequence). The DNA for the CDR3 is TGTGCCAGCCAGACGGGAGTAACCGGGGAGCTGTTTTTT. Residues: CASQTGVTGELFF.